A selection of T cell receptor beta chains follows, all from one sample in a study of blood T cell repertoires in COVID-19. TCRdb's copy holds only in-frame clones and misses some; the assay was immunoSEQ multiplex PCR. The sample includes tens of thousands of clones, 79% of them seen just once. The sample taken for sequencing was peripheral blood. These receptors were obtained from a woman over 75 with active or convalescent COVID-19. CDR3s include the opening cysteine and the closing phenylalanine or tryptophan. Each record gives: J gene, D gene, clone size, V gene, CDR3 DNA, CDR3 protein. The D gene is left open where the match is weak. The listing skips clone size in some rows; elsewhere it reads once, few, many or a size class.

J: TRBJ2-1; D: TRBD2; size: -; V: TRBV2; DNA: TGTGCCACCAAGGTAGGGACTAGCGGTTCTGAGCAGTTCTTC; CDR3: CATKVGTSGSEQFF
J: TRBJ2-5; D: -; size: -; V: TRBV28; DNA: TGTGCCAGCAGTTCCCCTCGGAGGATCCAAGAGACCCAGTACTTC; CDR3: CASSSPRRIQETQYF
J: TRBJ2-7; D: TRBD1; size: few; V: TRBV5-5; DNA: TGTGCCAGCAGTCTACCTGGGACAGGGGGCTACGAGCAGTACTTC; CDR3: CASSLPGTGGYEQYF
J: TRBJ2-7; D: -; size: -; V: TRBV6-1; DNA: TGTGCCAGCAGTGAAGTTTTTTCTCGTAGGCAGGGGCAGTACTTC; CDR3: CASSEVFSRRQGQYF
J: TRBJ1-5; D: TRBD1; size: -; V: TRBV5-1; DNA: TGCGCCAGCAGCTTGGGTGTGGGGACAGGGCAGCCCCAGCATTTT; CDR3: CASSLGVGTGQPQHF
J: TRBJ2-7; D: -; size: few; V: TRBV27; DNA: TGTGCCAGCAGTACCATGGGAAGAGGGTTCGAGCAGTACTTC; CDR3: CASSTMGRGFEQYF
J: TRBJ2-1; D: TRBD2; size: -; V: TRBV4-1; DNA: TGCGCCAGCAAGGTCGGGACTAGCGGGAGGGATGAGCAGTTCTTC; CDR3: CASKVGTSGRDEQFF
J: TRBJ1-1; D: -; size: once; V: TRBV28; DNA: TGTGCCAGCCAGGGTTATGGCACTGAAGCTTTCTTT; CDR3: CASQGYGTEAFF
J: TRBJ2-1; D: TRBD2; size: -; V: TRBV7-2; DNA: TGTGCCAGCAGGGCCGGGACTAGCGGGAGAGGGGCCTCTAGGGAGCAGTTCTTC; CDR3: CASRAGTSGRGASREQFF
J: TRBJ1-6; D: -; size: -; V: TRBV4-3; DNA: TGCGCCAGCAGCCAAGATCTAGCCCGCTCCTATAATTCACCCCTCCACTTT; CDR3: CASSQDLARSYNSPLHF
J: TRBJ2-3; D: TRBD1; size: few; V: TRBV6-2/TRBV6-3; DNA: TGTGCCAGCAGCCCCAGGGGGACCCGCACAGATACGCAGTATTTT; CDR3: CASSPRGTRTDTQYF
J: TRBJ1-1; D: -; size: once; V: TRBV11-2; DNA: TGTGCCAGCAGCTTAGATACAGGGTTGAGCACTGAAGCTTTCTTT; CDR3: CASSLDTGLSTEAFF
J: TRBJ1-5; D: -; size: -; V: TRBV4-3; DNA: TGCGCCAGCAGCCACCAGGTGGGGGCAGTTCAGCCCCAGCATTTT; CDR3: CASSHQVGAVQPQHF
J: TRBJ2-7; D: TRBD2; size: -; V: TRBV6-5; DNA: TGTGCCAGCAGTTACCAGGGAGGGGCCTCCTACGAGCAGTACTTC; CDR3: CASSYQGGASYEQYF
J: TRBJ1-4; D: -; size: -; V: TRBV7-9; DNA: TGTGCCAGCAGCTTACAGGGGCTGTCTAATGAAAAACTGTTTTTT; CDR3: CASSLQGLSNEKLFF
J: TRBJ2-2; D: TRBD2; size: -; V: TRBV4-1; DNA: TGCGCCAGCAGCCAACGACTAGCGGAGCCCACCGGGGAGCTGTTTTTT; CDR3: CASSQRLAEPTGELFF
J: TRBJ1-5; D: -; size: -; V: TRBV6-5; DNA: TGTGCCAGCAGTTACTCCCCGGATCAGCCCCAGCATTTT; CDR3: CASSYSPDQPQHF
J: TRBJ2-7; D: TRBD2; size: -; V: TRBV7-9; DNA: TGTGCCAGCAGCTGGGGGACTACCTACGAGCAGTACTTC; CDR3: CASSWGTTYEQYF
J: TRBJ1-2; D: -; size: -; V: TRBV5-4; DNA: TGTGCCAGCAGCTTGGACCCAGGACAGCCCTATGGCTACACCTTC; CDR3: CASSLDPGQPYGYTF
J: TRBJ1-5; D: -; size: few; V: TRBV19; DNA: TGTGCCAGTAACCCGGACAGCTCCAATCAGCCCCAGCATTTT; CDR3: CASNPDSSNQPQHF
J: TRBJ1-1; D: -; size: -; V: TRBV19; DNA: TGTGCCAGTAGATCTTCGGCAGCGATATCCTTCACTGAAGCTTTCTTT; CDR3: CASRSSAAISFTEAFF
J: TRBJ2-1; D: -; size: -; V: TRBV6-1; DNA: TGTGCCAGCAGTGAATCTGTGGGGGGTCCCTACAATGAGCAGTTCTTC; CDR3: CASSESVGGPYNEQFF
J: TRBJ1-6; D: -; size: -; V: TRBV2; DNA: TGTGCCAGCAGGGAAAGCCGAGGTGGTTCACCCCTCCACTTT; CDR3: CASRESRGGSPLHF
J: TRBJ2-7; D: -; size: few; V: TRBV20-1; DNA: TGCAGTGCTCAACGACTGGAGCAGTACTTC; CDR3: CSAQRLEQYF
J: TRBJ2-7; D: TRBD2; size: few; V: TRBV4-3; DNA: TGCGCCAGCAGCACGGGACTAGCGGGCGGCGAGCAGTACTTC; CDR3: CASSTGLAGGEQYF
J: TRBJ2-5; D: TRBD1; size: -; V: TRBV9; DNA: TGTGCCAGCAGCCCTTATGGACAGGGCAACCAAGAGACCCAGTACTTC; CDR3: CASSPYGQGNQETQYF
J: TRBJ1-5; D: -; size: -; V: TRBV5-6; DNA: TGTGCCAGCAGCCCCTGGGGGGGCAGGGTAAGTCAGCCCCAGCATTTT; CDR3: CASSPWGGRVSQPQHF
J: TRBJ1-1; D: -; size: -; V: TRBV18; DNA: TGTGCCAGCTCACCCCGCGTGCTTCTCCCGGGCACTGAAGCTTTCTTT; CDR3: CASSPRVLLPGTEAFF
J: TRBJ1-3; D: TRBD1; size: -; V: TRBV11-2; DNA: TGTGCCAGCAGCTTACCGCCGGGACAGACGGCTGGAAACACCATATATTTT; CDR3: CASSLPPGQTAGNTIYF
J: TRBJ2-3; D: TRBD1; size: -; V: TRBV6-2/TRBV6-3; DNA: TGTGCCAGCAGTTACTCGGGGACAGCTGGAGCCCTAGGGCCCGATACGCAGTATTTT; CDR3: CASSYSGTAGALGPDTQYF
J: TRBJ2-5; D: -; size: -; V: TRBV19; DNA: TGTGCCAGTAGTATATTGGGGGCCCCTTGGACCCAGTACTTC; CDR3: CASSILGAPWTQYF
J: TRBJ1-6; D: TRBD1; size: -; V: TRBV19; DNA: TGTGCCAGTAGTATCCAACAGGGGTCTTCACCCCTCCACTTT; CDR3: CASSIQQGSSPLHF
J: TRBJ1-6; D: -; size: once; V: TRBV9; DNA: TGTGCCAGCAGCGAGTCCCCCGGGGGGTCCTATAATTCACCCCTCCACTTT; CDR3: CASSESPGGSYNSPLHF
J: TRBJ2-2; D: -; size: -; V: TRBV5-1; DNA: TGCGCCAGCAGCTTGCCAGGGACTAACACCGGGGAGCTGTTTTTT; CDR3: CASSLPGTNTGELFF
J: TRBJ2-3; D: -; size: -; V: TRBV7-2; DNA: TGTGCCAGCAGCTTAGGGCCCTCGGGACTGACCACAGATACGCAGTATTTT; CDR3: CASSLGPSGLTTDTQYF
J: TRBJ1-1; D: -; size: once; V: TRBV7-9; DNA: TGTGCCAGCAGCGAGCATACTGAAGCTTTCTTT; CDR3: CASSEHTEAFF